This T cell receptor (beta chain) was found in a study of CD8 T cells in Susac syndrome. This clonotype has a handful of counts. FACS was used to enrich TEMRA cells, whereas the CD8+ and CD4+ T cells were obtained by negative isolation. CDR1 and CDR2 (germline): PRHDT, FYEKMQ (reference sequence). CDR3 length: 12 amino acids. The germline V and J ends were trimmed by 5 bases and 0 bases, with 5 bases remaining between them. The RNA, roughly 0.45 to 1 ug, was put through reverse transcription using random hexamers. TCRdb passed the immunoSEQ multiplex PCR reads through MiXCR, listing each CDR3 protein once. The sample yields fewer than 150,000 distinct CDR3 sequences, more than 75% seen once.

The chain recombines TRBV13 with TRBJ2-7; the D is unclear. Source material: CD8+ T cells from PBMCs. The TCR originated in a human donor with multiple sclerosis. The CDR3 DNA reads as TGTGCCAGCAGCAGGGACTCCTACGAGCAGTACTTC. This translates into CASSRDSYEQYF.